This TCR beta chain was documented in a study of vaccination and CD4 T cells after COVID-19. About the research overall: Two of the convalescents were Hispanic, and the group consisted of six males and four females.

With respect to this clonotype: Its antigen is unidentified.

Trimming cost V 2 bases and J 0 bases; bases outside gene matches: 4. This CDR3 has 16 amino acids. The germline CDR1 and CDR2 sequences are ENHRY and SYGVKD. Cultured CD4+ T cell DNA underwent sequencing with the Oncomine TCR Beta short-read assay. TCRdb analysed the PCR reads with MiXCR anew, one entry per CDR3 protein. In the table there are roughly 13,000 distinct CDR3 sequences, around 60% of which are singletons. Treatment: approximately 9-day PBMC culture with coronavirus spike peptide pools or control peptides (ViraFEST assay). The chain links TRBV10-3 to TRBJ2-4; 7 bases map to TRBD1. The sequenced sample consisted of CD4+ T cells from blood, cultured in vitro. The TCR sequence derives from a human donor who had recovered from COVID-19. The CDR3 reads CAISEGGQIAKNIQYF. CDR3 in DNA: TGTGCCATCAGTGAGGGGGGACAGATAGCCAAAAACATTCAGTACTTC.